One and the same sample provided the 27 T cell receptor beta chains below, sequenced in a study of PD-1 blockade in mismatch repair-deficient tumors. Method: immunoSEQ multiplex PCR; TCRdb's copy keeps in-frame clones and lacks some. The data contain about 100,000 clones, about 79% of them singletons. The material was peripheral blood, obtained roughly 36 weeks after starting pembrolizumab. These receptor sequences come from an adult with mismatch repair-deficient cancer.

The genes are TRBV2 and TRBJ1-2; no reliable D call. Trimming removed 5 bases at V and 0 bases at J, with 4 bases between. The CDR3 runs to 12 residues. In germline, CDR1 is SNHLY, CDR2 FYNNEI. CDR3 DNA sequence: TGTGCCAGCAGTAACTCTAACTATGGCTACACCTTC. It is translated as CASSNSNYGYTF.

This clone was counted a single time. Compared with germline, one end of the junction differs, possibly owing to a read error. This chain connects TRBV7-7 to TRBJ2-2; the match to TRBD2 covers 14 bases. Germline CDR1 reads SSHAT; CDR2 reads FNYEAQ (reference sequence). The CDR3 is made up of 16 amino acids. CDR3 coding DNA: TGTGCTAGCAGCTCCGGACTAGCGGGAGGAACCGGGGAGCTGTTTTTT. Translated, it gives CASSSGLAGGTGELFF.

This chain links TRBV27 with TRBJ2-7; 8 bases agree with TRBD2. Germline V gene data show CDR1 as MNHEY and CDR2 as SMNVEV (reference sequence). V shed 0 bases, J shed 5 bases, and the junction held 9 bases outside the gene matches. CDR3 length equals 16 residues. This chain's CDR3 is CASSLSRGGRNHEQYF. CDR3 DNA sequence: TGTGCCAGCAGTTTATCGCGGGGCGGGAGGAACCACGAGCAGTACTTC.

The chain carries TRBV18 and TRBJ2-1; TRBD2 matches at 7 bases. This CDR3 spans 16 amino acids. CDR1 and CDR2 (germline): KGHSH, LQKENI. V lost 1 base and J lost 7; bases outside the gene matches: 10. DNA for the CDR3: TGTGCCAGCTCACCACTATTCGACGGGAGGCATAATGAGCAGTTCTTC. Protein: CASSPLFDGRHNEQFF.

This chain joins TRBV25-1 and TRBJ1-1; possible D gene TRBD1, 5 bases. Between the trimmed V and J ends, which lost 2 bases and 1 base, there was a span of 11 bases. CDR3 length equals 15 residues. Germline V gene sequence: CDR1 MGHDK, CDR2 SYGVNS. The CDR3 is CASSEGGKGNTEAFF. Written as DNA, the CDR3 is TGTGCCAGCAGTGAAGGGGGTAAGGGGAACACTGAAGCTTTCTTT.

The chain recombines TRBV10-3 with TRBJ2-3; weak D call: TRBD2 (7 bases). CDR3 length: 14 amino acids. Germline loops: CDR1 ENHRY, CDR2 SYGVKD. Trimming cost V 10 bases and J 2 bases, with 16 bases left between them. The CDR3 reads CATAGAGSTDTQYF. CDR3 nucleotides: TGTGCCACCGCGGGGGCGGGATCCACAGATACGCAGTATTTT.

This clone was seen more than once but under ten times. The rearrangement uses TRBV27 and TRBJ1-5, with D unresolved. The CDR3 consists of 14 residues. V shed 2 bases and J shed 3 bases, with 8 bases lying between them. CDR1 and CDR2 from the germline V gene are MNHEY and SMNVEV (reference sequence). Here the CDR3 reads CASSLMGYNQPQHF. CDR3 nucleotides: TGTGCCAGCAGTTTAATGGGGTACAATCAGCCCCAGCATTTT.

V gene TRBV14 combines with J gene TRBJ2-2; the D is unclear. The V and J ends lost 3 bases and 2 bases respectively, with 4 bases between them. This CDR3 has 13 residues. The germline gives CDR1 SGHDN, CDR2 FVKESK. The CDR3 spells CASSHGNTGELFF. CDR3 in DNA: TGTGCCAGCAGCCACGGAAACACCGGGGAGCTGTTTTTT.

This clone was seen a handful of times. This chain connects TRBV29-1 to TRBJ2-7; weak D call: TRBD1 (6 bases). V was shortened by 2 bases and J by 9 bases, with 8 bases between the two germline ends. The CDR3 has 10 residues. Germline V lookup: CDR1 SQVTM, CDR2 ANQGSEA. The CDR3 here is CSVEQGRQYF. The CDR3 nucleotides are TGCAGCGTTGAACAGGGGAGGCAGTACTTC.

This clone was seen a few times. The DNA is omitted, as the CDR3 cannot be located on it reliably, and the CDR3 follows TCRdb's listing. CDR3 protein: CASTSGDSGNTIYF. This sequence joins TRBV19 and TRBJ1-3. The CDR3 is made up of 14 amino acids, end residues included. The germline CDR1 and CDR2 sequences are LNHDA and SQIVND (reference sequence).

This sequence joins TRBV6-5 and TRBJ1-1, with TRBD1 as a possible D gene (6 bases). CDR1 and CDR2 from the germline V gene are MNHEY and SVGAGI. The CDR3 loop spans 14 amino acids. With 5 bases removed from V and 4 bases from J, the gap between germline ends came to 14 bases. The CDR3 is CASSGSRGITEAFF. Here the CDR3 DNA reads TGTGCCAGCAGTGGCTCAAGGGGGATCACTGAAGCTTTCTTT.

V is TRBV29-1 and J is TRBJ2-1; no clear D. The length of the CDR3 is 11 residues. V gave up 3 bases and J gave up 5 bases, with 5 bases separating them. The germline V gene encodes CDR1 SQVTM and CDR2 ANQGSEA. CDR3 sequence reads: CSVEPNNEQFF. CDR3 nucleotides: TGCAGCGTTGAGCCGAACAATGAGCAGTTCTTC.

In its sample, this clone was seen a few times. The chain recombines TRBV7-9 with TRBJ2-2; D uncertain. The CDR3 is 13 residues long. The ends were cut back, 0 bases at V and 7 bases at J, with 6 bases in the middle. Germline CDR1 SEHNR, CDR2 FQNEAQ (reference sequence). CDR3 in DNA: TGTGCCAGCAGCTTAGCCTTGAGCGGGGAGCTGTTTTTT. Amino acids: CASSLALSGELFF.

The CDR3 nucleotides are TGTGCCAGCAGTCCCTCGGACAGTCAAGAGACCCAGTACTTC. The encoded protein is CASSPSDSQETQYF. The chain uses TRBV27 and TRBJ2-5; maybe TRBD1 (6 bases). The V gene's germline CDR1 is MNHEY and CDR2 SMNVEV (reference sequence). V was trimmed by 5 bases and J by 2 bases, leaving 12 bases between them. This CDR3 spans 14 amino acids.

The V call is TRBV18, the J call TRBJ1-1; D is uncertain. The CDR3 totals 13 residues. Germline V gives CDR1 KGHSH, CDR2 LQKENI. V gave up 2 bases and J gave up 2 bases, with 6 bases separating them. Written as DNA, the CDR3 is TGTGCCAGCTCACCAACAGCCAACACTGAAGCTTTCTTT. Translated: CASSPTANTEAFF.

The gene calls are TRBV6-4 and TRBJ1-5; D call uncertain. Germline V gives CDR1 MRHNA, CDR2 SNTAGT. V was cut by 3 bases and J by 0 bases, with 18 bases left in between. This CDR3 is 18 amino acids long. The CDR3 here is CASSEDWQNSDSNQPQHF. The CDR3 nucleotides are TGTGCCAGCAGTGAGGATTGGCAGAACAGTGATAGCAATCAGCCCCAGCATTTT.

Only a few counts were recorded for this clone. The CDR3: CASSDTGTLNTEAFF. In DNA, the CDR3 is TGTGCCAGCAGCGACACCGGGACTTTGAACACTGAAGCTTTCTTT. The genes are TRBV2 and TRBJ1-1; perhaps TRBD1 as D (5 bases). V lost 6 bases to trimming and J lost 0 bases, with 14 bases between them. The CDR3 sequence is 15 residues long. In germline, CDR1 is SNHLY, CDR2 FYNNEI.

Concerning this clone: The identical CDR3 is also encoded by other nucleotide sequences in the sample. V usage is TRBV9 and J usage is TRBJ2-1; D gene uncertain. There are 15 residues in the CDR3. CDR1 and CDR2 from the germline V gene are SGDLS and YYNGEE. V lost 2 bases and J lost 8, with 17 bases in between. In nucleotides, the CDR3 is TGTGCCAGCAGCGTCTCGACCAGAATCTGGGATGAGCAGTTCTTC. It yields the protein CASSVSTRIWDEQFF.

This CDR3 is CASSLGTGGLEDTEAFF. The CDR3 DNA sequence: TGCGCCAGCAGCTTGGGGACAGGGGGCCTGGAGGACACTGAAGCTTTCTTT. This rearrangement joins TRBV5-1 to TRBJ1-1; 11 bases map to TRBD1. Per germline, CDR1 SGHRS and CDR2 YFSETQ. V lost 0 bases to trimming and J lost 3 bases; unmatched junction nucleotides: 7. The CDR3 is made up of 17 amino acids.

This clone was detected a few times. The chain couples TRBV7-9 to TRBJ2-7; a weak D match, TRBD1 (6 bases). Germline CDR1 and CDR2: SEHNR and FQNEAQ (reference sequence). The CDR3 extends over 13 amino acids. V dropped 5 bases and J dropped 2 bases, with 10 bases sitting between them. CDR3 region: CASSPQGPYEQYF. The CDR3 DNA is TGTGCCAGCAGCCCGCAGGGGCCCTACGAGCAGTACTTC.

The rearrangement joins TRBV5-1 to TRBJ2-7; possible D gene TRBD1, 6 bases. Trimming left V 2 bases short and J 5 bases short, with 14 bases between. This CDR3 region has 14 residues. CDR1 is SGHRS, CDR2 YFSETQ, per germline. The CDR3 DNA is TGCGCCAGCAGCTTATCAGGGGTAAAAGACGAGCAGTACTTC. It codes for CASSLSGVKDEQYF.

CDR3 region: CASRLGQGHTEAFF. CDR3 in DNA: TGTGCCAGCAGACTAGGACAGGGCCACACTGAAGCTTTCTTT. The rearrangement uses TRBV6-6 and TRBJ1-1, with 8 bases lining up with TRBD1. Germline values: CDR1 MNHNY, CDR2 SVGAGI (reference sequence). After removal of 6 bases from V and 3 bases from J, the junction contained 6 bases not matched to a gene. The CDR3 is 14 amino acids.

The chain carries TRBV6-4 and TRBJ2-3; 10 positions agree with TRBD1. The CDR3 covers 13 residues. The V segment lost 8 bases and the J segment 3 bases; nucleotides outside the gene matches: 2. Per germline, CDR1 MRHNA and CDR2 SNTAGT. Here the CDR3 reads CASGTGETDTQYF. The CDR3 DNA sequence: TGTGCCAGCGGGACAGGGGAAACAGATACGCAGTATTTT.

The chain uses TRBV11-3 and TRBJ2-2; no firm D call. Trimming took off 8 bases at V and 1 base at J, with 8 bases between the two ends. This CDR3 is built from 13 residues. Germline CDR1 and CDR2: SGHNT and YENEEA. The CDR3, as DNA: TGTGCCAGCTCAAAAGGGAACACCGGGGAGCTGTTTTTT. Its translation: CASSKGNTGELFF.

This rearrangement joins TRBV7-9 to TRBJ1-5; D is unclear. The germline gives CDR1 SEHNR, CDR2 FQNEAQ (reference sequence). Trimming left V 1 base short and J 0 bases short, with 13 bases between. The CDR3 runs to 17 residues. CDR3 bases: TGTGCCAGCAGCTTAGAAGTAGGAGGGATTAGCAATCAGCCCCAGCATTTT. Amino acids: CASSLEVGGISNQPQHF.

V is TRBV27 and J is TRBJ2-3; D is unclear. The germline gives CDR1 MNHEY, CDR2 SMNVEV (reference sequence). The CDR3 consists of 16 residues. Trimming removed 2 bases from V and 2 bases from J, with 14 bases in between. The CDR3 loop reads CASSLLQRRPTDTQYF. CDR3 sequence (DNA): TGTGCCAGCAGTTTACTACAGAGAAGACCCACAGATACGCAGTATTTT.

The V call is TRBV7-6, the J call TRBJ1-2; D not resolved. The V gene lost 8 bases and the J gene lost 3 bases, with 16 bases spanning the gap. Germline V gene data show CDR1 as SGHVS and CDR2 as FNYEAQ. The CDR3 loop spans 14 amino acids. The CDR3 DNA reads TGTGCCAGCGCCCCCCTGCCGGGAGACTATGGCTACACCTTC. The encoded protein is CASAPLPGDYGYTF.